The TCR beta chain under discussion was sequenced for a study of blood T cell repertoires in COVID-19. V lost 2 bases, J lost 1 base, and 7 bases stayed unmatched. The CDR3 is 17 residues long. The germline gives CDR1 SGHTA, CDR2 FQGNSA. Clones were read by immunoSEQ multiplex PCR, and TCRdb kept only the in-frame ones, dropping some. This repertoire shows more than 200,000 clones, 80% to 90% found once; its top ten account for roughly 7.2%. The sequencing sample was made of PBMCs or T cells enriched from blood (not recorded which). The rearrangement uses TRBV7-2 and TRBJ2-7; 11 bases are shared with TRBD2. The origin of this receptor is a man aged 25-45 years in a cohort exposed to, infected with or recovered from COVID-19 (not recorded which). The CDR3 region is CASSLTPGTSGSYEQYF. In nucleotides, the CDR3 is TGTGCCAGCAGCTTAACCCCCGGGACTAGCGGTTCCTACGAGCAGTACTTC. The full variable domain, with the rest looked up from reference TRBV7-2 and TRBJ2-7, is GAGVSQSPSNKVTEKGKDVELRCDPISGHTALYWYRQSLGQGLEFLIYFQGNSAPDKSGLPSDRFSAERTGGSVSTLTIQRTQQEDSAVYLCASSLTPGTSGSYEQYFGPGTRLTVT.